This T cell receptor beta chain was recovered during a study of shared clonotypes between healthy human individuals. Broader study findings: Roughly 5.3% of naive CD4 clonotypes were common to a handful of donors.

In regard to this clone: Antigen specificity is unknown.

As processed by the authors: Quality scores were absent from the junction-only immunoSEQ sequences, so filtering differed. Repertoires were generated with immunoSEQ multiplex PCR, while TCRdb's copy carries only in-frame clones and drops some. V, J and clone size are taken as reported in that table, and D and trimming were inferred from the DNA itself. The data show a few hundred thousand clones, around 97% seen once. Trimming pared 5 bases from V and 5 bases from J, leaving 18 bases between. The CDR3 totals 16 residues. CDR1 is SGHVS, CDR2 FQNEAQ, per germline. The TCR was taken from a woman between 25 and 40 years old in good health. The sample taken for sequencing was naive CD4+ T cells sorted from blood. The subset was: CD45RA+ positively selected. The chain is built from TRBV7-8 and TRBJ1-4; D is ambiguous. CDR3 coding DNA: TGTGCCAGCAGCCCCCCGGCCTTGAGGGAAAATGAAAAACTGTTTTTT. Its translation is CASSPPALRENEKLFF.